This record covers a single T cell receptor beta chain. This sample is drawn from a study of blood T cell repertoires in COVID-19. Study at large: Specimens from acute and convalescent COVID-19 originated in the United States, Italy and Spain. In each case, the material was cDNA or gDNA derived from T cells, B-cell-depleted T cells, or PBMCs.

Methods used by the authors: Nucleated cell number was recorded as an estimate derived from reference gene primer amplification. Produced via immunoSEQ multiplex PCR; TCRdb's table is partial and in-frame only. The V and J calls and the clone size are those of that table, but D and trimming were determined from the DNA. The sample gives roughly 41,000 clones, 90% of which show up once; around 25% is in the top ten. Trimming took 2 bases from V and 6 from J; bases not matched to a gene: 6. The CDR3 is made up of 15 amino acids. The germline V gene encodes CDR1 MNHEY and CDR2 SVGEGT. The chain recombines TRBV6-2 or TRBV6-3 with TRBJ2-7, with 11 bases that match TRBD2. Material for sequencing was peripheral blood. This TCR was recovered from a man aged 60 to 69 with active or convalescent COVID-19. CDR3 sequence: CASSYVVGTSGEQYF. In DNA form, the CDR3 reads TGTGCCAGCAGTTACGTCGTTGGGACTAGCGGCGAGCAGTACTTC.